Each of the 2 T cell receptor beta chains below was sequenced from the same sample in a study of shared clonotypes between healthy human individuals. Terminally differentiated effector memory CD45RA+ cells were left out of the naive CD8 fraction, which was CD45RO-negative and positively selected for CCR7. Sequenced by immunoSEQ multiplex PCR; TCRdb stores in-frame clones only, minus some. This table has around 640,000 clones, roughly 95% appearing once. Material: naive CD8+ T cells sorted from blood. These receptors originate from a woman in her twenties or thirties in good health.

The chain couples TRBV28 to TRBJ2-5; 8 bases map to TRBD2. The CDR3 has 16 residues. Germline assignment: CDR1 MDHEN and CDR2 SYDVKM. The V and J ends lost 1 base and 4 bases, in that order; junction bases with no gene match: 8. The CDR3 region is CASSLSLAGEGETQYF. DNA of the CDR3: TGTGCCAGCAGTTTATCTCTAGCGGGCGAGGGAGAGACCCAGTACTTC.

The chain carries TRBV7-9 and TRBJ2-3, with D unresolved. The CDR3 is made up of 11 amino acids. V was clipped by 4 bases and J by 8 bases, with 7 bases between them. Germline assignment: CDR1 SEHNR and CDR2 FQNEAQ (reference sequence). The CDR3 nucleotides read TGTGCCAGCAGCTCCTCTATTACGCAGTATTTT. As protein: CASSSSITQYF.